This TCR beta chain emerged from a study of breast tumors, draining lymph nodes, adjacent tissues. The CDR3 is 14 amino acids. V was cut by 3 bases and J by 7 bases, with 10 bases left in between. In this sample, this clonotype is medium-sized (0.01 to 0.1%). TCRdb itself ran the multiplex PCR reads through MiXCR, one entry per CDR3 protein. The sample holds some 14,000 distinct CDR3 sequences, roughly 55% seen once. This sequence originates from a female donor with breast cancer. Some clones in this sample may be carry-over from other donors' samples. This chain uses TRBV12-3 or TRBV12-4 with TRBJ1-6; D is undetermined. Material for sequencing was tumor-adjacent breast tissue. The chain's CDR3 is CASSLHRTNSPLHF. The CDR3 bases are TGTGCCAGCAGTTTGCACAGAACCAATTCACCCCTCCACTTT.